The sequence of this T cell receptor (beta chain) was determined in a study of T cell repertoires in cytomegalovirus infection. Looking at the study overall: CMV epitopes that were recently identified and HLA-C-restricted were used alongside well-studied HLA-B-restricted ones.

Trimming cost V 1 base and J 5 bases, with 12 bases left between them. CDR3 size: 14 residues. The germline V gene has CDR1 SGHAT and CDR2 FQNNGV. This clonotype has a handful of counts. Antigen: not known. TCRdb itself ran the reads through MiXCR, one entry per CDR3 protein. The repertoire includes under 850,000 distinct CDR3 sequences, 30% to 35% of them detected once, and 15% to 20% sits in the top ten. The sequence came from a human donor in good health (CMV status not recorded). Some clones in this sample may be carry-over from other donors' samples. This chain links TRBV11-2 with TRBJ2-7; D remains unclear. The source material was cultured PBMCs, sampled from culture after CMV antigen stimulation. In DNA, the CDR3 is TGTGCCAGCAGCTTAGCAATGAATACAGACGAGCAGTACTTC. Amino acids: CASSLAMNTDEQYF.